A single sample is the source of the 21 T cell receptor beta chains below, sequenced in a study of Ad26.COV2.S vaccination and SARS-CoV-2 variants (dated by TCRdb to the early 2020s). The library was built by means of the immunoSEQ multiplex PCR assay. Not all clones reach the TCRdb copy of this immuneACCESS table, which keeps in-frame sequences only. Checked studies attribute under half of the gap to unresolved V genes and leave the rest unexplained. In this sample the table shows just over 350,000 clones, around 90% of which occur a single time. The top ten clones comprise 3.9% of the sample. The sample's time point, from its label and the paper: individuals recovered from natural SARS-CoV-2 infection. Sequencing was performed on peripheral blood, taken after recovery from COVID-19. These TCRs come from a human donor who had recovered from COVID-19.

A single count supports this clone. This rearrangement joins TRBV4-3 to TRBJ1-1; possibly TRBD1 for D (6 bases). From germline, CDR1 is LGHNA and CDR2 YSLEER. Trimming left V 1 base short and J 3 bases short, with 12 bases between. The CDR3 is 15 residues long. The chain's CDR3 is CASSQGPKGDTEAFF. The CDR3 DNA is TGCGCCAGCAGCCAAGGCCCGAAGGGGGACACTGAAGCTTTCTTT.

The chain couples TRBV20-1 to TRBJ2-3, with 8 bases lining up with TRBD2. CDR1 and CDR2 from the germline V gene are DFQATT and SNEGSKA (reference sequence). This CDR3 region has 10 residues. The ends lost 7 bases at V and 14 bases at J; junction bases unmatched: 8. CDR3 region: CSVLGTSRYF. CDR3 nucleotides: TGCAGTGTTCTCGGGACTAGTAGGTATTTT.

The chain recombines TRBV3-1 (or the pseudogene TRBV3-2) with TRBJ2-5; TRBD2 matches 11 bases. V shed 8 bases, J shed 2 bases, and the junction held 7 bases outside the gene matches. CDR1 and CDR2 from the germline V gene are LGHDT and YNNKEL (reference sequence). The length of the CDR3 is 15 residues. The CDR3 protein is CASGTSGNVQETQYF. The CDR3 nucleotides are TGTGCCAGCGGGACTAGCGGAAACGTTCAAGAGACCCAGTACTTC.

This clone was seen ten or more times. Other DNA sequences in this sample translate to the same CDR3. The chain recombines TRBV9 with TRBJ2-3; a possible D gene is TRBD2 (6 bases). The CDR3 loop spans 14 amino acids. The V end was cut by 0 bases, the J end by 5 bases, with 10 bases between. The V gene's germline CDR1 is SGDLS and CDR2 YYNGEE. Written as DNA, the CDR3 is TGTGCCAGCAGCGTAGATCGACTAGAAGATACGCAGTATTTT. Translating gives CASSVDRLEDTQYF.

CDR3 sequence: CATSDSTGDPTDTQYF. The CDR3 DNA reads as TGTGCCACCAGTGATTCGACAGGGGACCCCACAGATACGCAGTATTTT. The chain joins TRBV24-1 to TRBJ2-3, with 8 positions matching TRBD1. The junction had 5 bases not matched to a gene; V was cut back by 2 bases and J by 2 bases. The germline CDR1 and CDR2 sequences are KGHDR and SFDVKD. There are 16 residues in the CDR3.

The sample holds a few counts of this clone. The V and J genes are TRBV3-1 (or the pseudogene TRBV3-2) and TRBJ1-5; D may be TRBD1 (5 bases). The CDR3 has 15 residues. V was shortened by 0 bases and J by 5 bases, with 11 bases between the two germline ends. The germline V gene encodes CDR1 LGHDT and CDR2 YNNKEL (reference sequence). The CDR3 sequence: CASSQDTQGHQPQHF. Here the CDR3 DNA reads TGTGCCAGCAGCCAAGATACTCAGGGCCATCAGCCCCAGCATTTT.

The chain has TRBV18 and TRBJ2-7, with D uncertain. The CDR3 loop spans 13 amino acids. Germline CDR1 KGHSH, CDR2 LQKENI. Trimming cost V 5 bases and J 2 bases, with 10 bases left between them. Here the CDR3 DNA reads TGTGCCAGCTCAGTGGCCCGACCCTACGAGCAGTACTTC. It is translated as CASSVARPYEQYF.

The rearrangement uses TRBV6-5 and TRBJ2-7, with TRBD1 matching 9 bases. This CDR3 contains 14 residues. The ends lost 7 bases at V and 3 bases at J; junction bases unmatched: 7. Per the germline V gene, CDR1 is MNHEY and CDR2 is SVGAGI. This chain's CDR3 is CASTRGTGHYEQYF. Here the CDR3 DNA reads TGTGCCAGCACCCGCGGGACAGGGCACTACGAGCAGTACTTC.

This chain connects TRBV29-1 to TRBJ1-2; maybe TRBD1 (5 bases). Per the germline V gene, CDR1 is SQVTM and CDR2 is ANQGSEA. V lost 6 bases and J lost 8, with 16 bases in between. The CDR3 sequence is 12 residues long. The CDR3 region has the DNA TGCAGCGTAGACCCAGGGAGGGTAGGCTACACCTTC. It translates to CSVDPGRVGYTF.

This chain connects TRBV10-1 to TRBJ2-3, with 8 bases aligning to TRBD1. Trimming removed 5 bases from V and 8 bases from J; junction bases left unmatched: 3. The CDR3 covers 12 residues. CDR1 and CDR2 (germline): WNHNN, SYGVQD (reference sequence). The CDR3 loop is CASSSQGATQYF. The CDR3 DNA sequence: TGCGCCAGCAGTTCTCAGGGGGCTACGCAGTATTTT.

The chain has TRBV5-4 and TRBJ1-6; no clear D. Germline values: CDR1 SGHNT, CDR2 YYREEE (reference sequence). Trimming took 0 bases from V and 2 from J, leaving 3 bases between them. The CDR3 runs 14 residues. CDR3 region: CASSLATYNSPLHF. The CDR3 nucleotides are TGTGCCAGCAGCTTGGCGACCTATAATTCACCCCTCCACTTT.

The V gene is TRBV25-1, the J gene TRBJ1-2, with 8 bases fitting TRBD1. The V segment lost 3 bases and the J segment 3 bases; nucleotides outside the gene matches: 6. CDR1 is MGHDK and CDR2 is SYGVNS in the germline V gene. The CDR3 extends over 15 amino acids. DNA for the CDR3: TGTGCCAGCAGTGATTGGGCGGGACAGGACTATGGCTACACCTTC. Translation gives CASSDWAGQDYGYTF.

The rearrangement links TRBV10-3 to TRBJ1-1; D is ambiguous. CDR3 size: 12 residues. Germline V gives CDR1 ENHRY, CDR2 SYGVKD. V was cut by 7 bases and J by 5 bases, with 11 bases left in between. DNA of the CDR3: TGTGCCATCATTGGGGAGGGTACTGAAGCTTTCTTT. Protein: CAIIGEGTEAFF.

CDR3 residues: CASSLLPGEQFF. Written as DNA, the CDR3 is TGTGCCAGCAGCTTGCTGCCGGGTGAGCAGTTCTTC. V usage is TRBV11-3 and J usage is TRBJ2-1; the D is unclear. Germline CDR1 reads SGHNT; CDR2 reads YENEEA. The CDR3 sequence is 12 residues long. With 3 bases removed from V and 9 bases from J, the gap between germline ends came to 9 bases.

The gene calls are TRBV2 and TRBJ2-3, with TRBD2 identical over 11 bases. CDR3 length: 16 amino acids. Germline CDR1 SNHLY, CDR2 FYNNEI. Trimming at V came to 2 bases and at J to 4 bases, leaving 5 bases not matched to a gene. CDR3 bases: TGTGCCAGCAGTGAAAGGGGACTAGCGGTAGCAGATACGCAGTATTTT. Protein product: CASSERGLAVADTQYF.

The chain recombines TRBV14 with TRBJ2-7; D perhaps matches TRBD1 (6 bases). The ends were cut back, 0 bases at V and 7 bases at J, with 16 bases in the middle. CDR3 size: 15 residues. Looked up from germline, CDR1 is SGHDN and CDR2 is FVKESK. The CDR3 sequence is CASSQDIQGPWEQYF. CDR3 bases: TGTGCCAGCAGCCAAGACATACAGGGTCCGTGGGAGCAGTACTTC.

This chain connects TRBV3-1 (or the pseudogene TRBV3-2) to TRBJ1-4; D remains unclear. The germline V gene has CDR1 LGHDT and CDR2 YNNKEL (reference sequence). Trimming pared 0 bases from V and 11 bases from J, leaving 25 bases between. The CDR3 sequence is 18 residues long. For the CDR3, the DNA is TGTGCCAGCAGCCAAGACTCCCGTCCCCGCCCGGACCGATTCAAACTGTTTTTT. This sequence encodes CASSQDSRPRPDRFKLFF.

The CDR3 DNA sequence: TGTGCCAGCAGTGAAGCGAGTCCCGGGGAGCTGTTTTTT. The encoded protein is CASSEASPGELFF. The rearrangement joins TRBV6-1 to TRBJ2-2, with D uncertain. V shed 0 bases and J shed 6 bases, with 5 bases lying between them. The CDR3 spans 13 residues. The germline V gene encodes CDR1 MNHNS and CDR2 SASEGT.

V and J are TRBV25-1 and TRBJ1-6; maybe TRBD1 (5 bases). The V end lost 11 bases, the J end lost 3 bases, and 14 bases lay between the germline ends. The CDR3 contains 14 residues. CDR1 and CDR2 from the germline V gene are MGHDK and SYGVNS. CDR3 in DNA: TGTGCCGTAGAGGCGGGGGACTATAATTCACCCCTCCACTTT. Translating it yields CAVEAGDYNSPLHF.

The V call is TRBV10-1, the J call TRBJ1-1; TRBD1 matches at 7 bases. The germline CDR1 and CDR2 sequences are WNHNN and SYGVQD (reference sequence). Germline trimming cut 11 bases from V and 1 base from J; bases unmatched to any gene: 16. CDR3 length: 16 residues. The CDR3 reads CARPLRGRSPNTEAFF. Here the CDR3 DNA reads TGCGCCCGACCGTTAAGGGGGCGGTCTCCGAACACTGAAGCTTTCTTT.

The gene calls are TRBV11-2 and TRBJ2-7, with 7 bases fitting TRBD2. The CDR3 sequence is 15 residues long. Germline V gene lookup returns CDR1 SGHAT and CDR2 FQNNGV. With 4 bases clipped from V and 8 bases from J, the junction kept 14 bases outside the gene matches. CDR3 amino acids: CASSSHRDYPIKQYF. The CDR3 region has the DNA TGTGCCAGCAGCTCGCACCGGGACTACCCCATCAAGCAGTACTTC.